This is a list of T cell receptor beta chains from one sample in a study of shared clonotypes between healthy human individuals. TCRdb's table, derived via immunoSEQ multiplex PCR, lists solely in-frame clones and lacks some. The data show roughly 450,000 clones, 79% seen once. What was sequenced was PBMCs. Receptors originate from a middle-aged woman in good health. Some clones in this sample may be carry-over from other donors' samples. CDR3s include the opening cysteine and the closing phenylalanine or tryptophan. A D gene is named only where the DNA matches it firmly. Clone size is shown for a subset of rows, as once, few, many or a class of expanded clone.

>TRBV18|TRBD1|NA|TRBJ2-1
TGTGCCAGCTCACCACTGGCAGGGGGTATCGGTGGTGAGCAGTTCTTC
CASSPLAGGIGGEQFF
>TRBV20-1|NA|NA|TRBJ2-2
TGCAGTGCTAGAGATTCCGGGGAGCTGTTTTTT
CSARDSGELFF
>TRBV19|TRBD1|NA|TRBJ2-7
TGTGCCAGTAGTAGTCCGGGACAGACAGCCTACGAGCAGTACTTC
CASSSPGQTAYEQYF
>TRBV9|NA|NA|TRBJ1-3
TGTGCCAGCAGCGTAGCACCCAATGACTCTGGAAACACCATATATTTT
CASSVAPNDSGNTIYF
>TRBV7-2|NA|NA|TRBJ2-7
TGTGCCAGCAGCCCCCGGACTTGGGATGAGGTGCAGTACTTC
CASSPRTWDEVQYF
>TRBV18|NA|NA|TRBJ2-5
TGTGCCAGCTCACCAACTCCCCCCGGCAGCATCCTTGAGACCCAGTACTTC
CASSPTPPGSILETQYF
>TRBV5-4|NA|NA|TRBJ2-2
TGTGCCAGCAGCCAAATGGGTTCAAACACCGGGGAGCTGTTTTTT
CASSQMGSNTGELFF
>TRBV18|TRBD1|NA|TRBJ1-5
TGTGCCAGCTCACCCGATTTACAGGGGATGCAGCCCCAGCATTTT
CASSPDLQGMQPQHF
>TRBV15|NA|NA|TRBJ1-1
TGTGCCACCAGCAGAGAGACCCAAGGGTATACTGAAGCTTTCTTT
CATSRETQGYTEAFF
>TRBV7-2|NA|NA|TRBJ2-7
TGTGCCAGCAGCCGGACACCCTCCTACGAGCAGTACTTC
CASSRTPSYEQYF
>TRBV2|TRBD2|NA|TRBJ2-7
TGTGCCAGCGTACTAGCGGGAGGGACCTACGAGCAGTACTTC
CASVLAGGTYEQYF
>TRBV28|NA|NA|TRBJ1-4
TGTGCCAGCAGTTTATGGGGCGCTGGGGGAAAACTGTTTTTT
CASSLWGAGGKLFF
>TRBV5-1|NA|once|TRBJ1-4
TGCGCCAGCTCCACATCCGGGACCTCAACTAATGAAAAACTGTTTTTT
CASSTSGTSTNEKLFF
>TRBV11-2|NA|NA|TRBJ1-3
TGTGCCAGCAGCTCCCACTTGACAGACTCTGGAAACACCATATATTTT
CASSSHLTDSGNTIYF
>TRBV7-9|NA|NA|TRBJ1-2
TGTGCCAGCAGCTTCGGCCCTATCAACTATGGCTACACCTTC
CASSFGPINYGYTF
>TRBV5-4|NA|NA|TRBJ2-3
TGTGCCAGCAGCCCAGGACCCGCGGGCACAGATACGCAGTATTTT
CASSPGPAGTDTQYF
>TRBV21-1|NA|NA|TRBJ1-1
TGTGCCAGCAGCAAAGAGATTCCGGGACAGAGGTCTGCGAACACTGAAGCTTTCTTT
CASSKEIPGQRSANTEAFF
>TRBV28|NA|NA|TRBJ2-5
TGTGCCAGCAGGCGGACACTAGAAGAGACCCAGTACTTC
CASRRTLEETQYF
>TRBV5-1|TRBD2|NA|TRBJ2-7
TGCGCCAGCAGCGCCGTGGTGGCGGGAGGCTTCGAGCAGTACTTC
CASSAVVAGGFEQYF
>TRBV9|TRBD2|NA|TRBJ2-7
TGTGCCAGCAGCCAAGTGGGACTAGCGGGGGGCGAGCAGTACTTC
CASSQVGLAGGEQYF
>TRBV9|NA|NA|TRBJ1-2
TGTGCCAGCAGCGTAGAGGGCCAGGGGACCTATGGCTACACCTTC
CASSVEGQGTYGYTF
>TRBV11-2|TRBD2|once|TRBJ2-7
TGTGCCAGCAGCTTAGCCGCGGGAGTCTACGAGCAGTACTTC
CASSLAAGVYEQYF
>TRBV6-5|NA|once|TRBJ2-2
TGTGCCAGCAGTTACGGCGGGGAGCTGTTTTTT
CASSYGGELFF
>TRBV19|TRBD1|once|TRBJ1-1
TGTGCCAGTAGTCCCGGGACAGAGAACACTGAAGCTTTCTTT
CASSPGTENTEAFF
>TRBV7-2|TRBD1|NA|TRBJ1-4
TGTGCCAGCAGCTTAGTAGCGAAACCGGGACAGGGAGAAGAAAAACTGTTTTTT
CASSLVAKPGQGEEKLFF
>TRBV6-5|NA|NA|TRBJ2-4
TGTGCCAGCAGTTACGACCCCAAAAACATTCAGTACTTC
CASSYDPKNIQYF